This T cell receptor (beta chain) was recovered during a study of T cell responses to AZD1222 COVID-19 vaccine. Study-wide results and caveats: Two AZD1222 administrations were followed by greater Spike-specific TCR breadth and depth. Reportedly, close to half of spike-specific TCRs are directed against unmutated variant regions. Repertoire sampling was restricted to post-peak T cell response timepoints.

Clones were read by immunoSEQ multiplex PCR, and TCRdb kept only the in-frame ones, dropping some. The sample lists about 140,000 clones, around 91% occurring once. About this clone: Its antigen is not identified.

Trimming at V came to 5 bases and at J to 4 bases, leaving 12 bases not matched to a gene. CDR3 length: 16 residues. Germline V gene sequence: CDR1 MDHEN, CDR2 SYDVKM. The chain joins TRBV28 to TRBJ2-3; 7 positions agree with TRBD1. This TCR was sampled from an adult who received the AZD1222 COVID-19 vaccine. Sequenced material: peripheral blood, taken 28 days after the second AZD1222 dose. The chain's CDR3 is CASSPSQGERADTQYF. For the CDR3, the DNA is TGTGCCAGCAGTCCATCTCAGGGGGAGAGGGCAGATACGCAGTATTTT. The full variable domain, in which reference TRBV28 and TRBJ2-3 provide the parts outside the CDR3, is DVKVTQSSRYLVKRTGEKVFLECVQDMDHENMFWYRQDPGLGLRLIYFSYDVKMKEKGDIPEGYSVSREKKERFSLILESASTNQTSMYLCASSPSQGERADTQYFGPGTRLTVL.